The 15 T cell receptor beta chains below come from one sample, sequenced in a study of cytomegalovirus exposure and HLA in healthy donors. Use of 60 Vbeta and 13 Jbeta primers characterized the PCR. Generated by immunoSEQ multiplex PCR, the TCRdb table keeps only in-frame clones and is missing some. This repertoire shows about 130,000 clones, roughly 80% found once; its top ten account for 20%. The specimen sequenced was PBMCs. Receptors were obtained from a man aged 18 to 35 in good health and CMV-seropositive.

This chain links TRBV10-2 with TRBJ2-7, with D possibly matching TRBD1 (6 bases). The CDR3 covers 12 residues. The ends were cut back, 10 bases at V and 2 bases at J, with 12 bases in the middle. Germline CDR1 is WSHSY and CDR2 is SAAADI. This CDR3 is CATRTDPYEQYF. For the CDR3, the DNA is TGCGCCACTAGGACAGATCCCTACGAGCAGTACTTC.

The chain couples TRBV5-5 to TRBJ2-3; 15 nucleotides align to TRBD2. There are 18 residues in the CDR3. Germline V lookup: CDR1 SGHKS, CDR2 YYEKEE (reference sequence). The V segment lost 1 base and the J segment 5 bases; nucleotides outside the gene matches: 8. The CDR3 loop reads CASSLRIGTSGGKDTQYF. DNA for the CDR3: TGTGCCAGCAGCTTGAGGATAGGGACTAGCGGGGGGAAAGATACGCAGTATTTT.

As regards this clone: One end of the junction fails to match germline, which may point to a read error. The rearrangement links TRBV6-7 to TRBJ2-3; 9 bases are shared with TRBD2. TRBV6-7 is designated an ORF whose function remains uncertain. This CDR3 is 18 amino acids long. CDR3 protein: CASRYYAGGPSCTDTQYF. The CDR3 DNA reads as TGTGCCAGCAGGTACTATGCGGGGGGGCCTAGTTGCACAGATACGCAGTATTTT.

The rearrangement links TRBV30 to TRBJ2-1; D is ambiguous. The CDR3 runs to 11 residues. The V end was cut by 5 bases, the J end by 4 bases, with 6 bases between. Germline CDR1 reads GTSNPN; CDR2 reads SVGIG (reference sequence). The CDR3 DNA sequence: TGTGCCTGGTCTACGTACAATGAGCAGTTCTTC. Its protein is CAWSTYNEQFF.

The rearrangement joins TRBV5-6 to TRBJ2-1; TRBD2 might be the D (5 bases). The CDR3 has 15 residues. The V gene's germline CDR1 is SGHDT and CDR2 YYEEEE. The V end lost 0 bases, the J end lost 3 bases, and 10 bases lay between the germline ends. CDR3 sequence: CASSLVRGIYNEQFF. CDR3 coding DNA: TGTGCCAGCAGCTTGGTACGGGGTATCTACAATGAGCAGTTCTTC.

The CDR3 coding sequence is TGTGCCAGCAGCTTGGAGGTACAGGTTCGGGTAGATACGCAGTATTTT. Protein: CASSLEVQVRVDTQYF. This chain connects TRBV5-4 to TRBJ2-3, with D perhaps TRBD1 (5 bases). The V end lost 0 bases, the J end lost 5 bases, and 16 bases lay between the germline ends. This CDR3 is built from 16 residues. CDR1 and CDR2 (germline): SGHNT, YYREEE (reference sequence).

The chain joins TRBV6-5 to TRBJ1-2; D remains unclear. Trimming took 2 bases from V and 8 from J, leaving 18 bases between them. This CDR3 has 15 residues. The germline V gene encodes CDR1 MNHEY and CDR2 SVGAGI. CDR3 sequence reads: CASSYSLDWARGYTF. In DNA, the CDR3 is TGTGCCAGCAGTTACAGCCTGGACTGGGCGAGAGGCTACACCTTC.

J is TRBJ1-2 and V is TRBV6-1, with 12 bases aligning to TRBD1. Germline CDR1 reads MNHNS; CDR2 reads SASEGT. This CDR3 spans 15 amino acids. V lost 8 bases and J lost 0; bases outside the gene matches: 4. The CDR3 reads CASRDRGPANYGYTF. Written as DNA, the CDR3 is TGTGCCAGCCGGGACAGGGGGCCAGCTAACTATGGCTACACCTTC.

This rearrangement joins TRBV6-1 to TRBJ2-7; no clear D. Germline V gene data show CDR1 as MNHNS and CDR2 as SASEGT. The V end lost 6 bases, the J end lost 3 bases, and 6 bases lay between the germline ends. The CDR3 is 11 residues long. This CDR3 is CASSQRYEQYF. The CDR3 DNA sequence: TGTGCCAGCAGCCAGCGCTACGAGCAGTACTTC.

The V and J genes are TRBV11-2 and TRBJ2-5, with D hard to call. The CDR3 totals 15 residues. V was clipped by 5 bases and J by 0 bases, with 13 bases between them. Per germline, CDR1 SGHAT and CDR2 FQNNGV. The CDR3 reads CASSPPQRYQETQYF. In DNA form, the CDR3 reads TGTGCCAGCAGCCCCCCTCAGAGGTACCAAGAGACCCAGTACTTC.

The gene calls are TRBV5-6 and TRBJ1-2; 9 bases line up with TRBD1. The CDR3 is 14 amino acids. CDR1 and CDR2 from the germline V gene are SGHDT and YYEEEE. Trimming removed 5 bases from V and 8 bases from J; junction bases left unmatched: 10. The CDR3 coding sequence is TGTGCCAGCAGAGAAGTACAGGGGGCGGCGGGCTACACCTTC. This gives the protein CASREVQGAAGYTF. The full variable domain, with the rest looked up from reference TRBV5-6 and TRBJ1-2, is DAGVTQSPTHLIKTRGQQVTLRCSPKSGHDTVSWYQQALGQGPQFIFQYYEEEERQRGNFPDRFSGHQFPNYSSELNVNALLLGDSALYLCASREVQGAAGYTFGSGTRLTVV.

J is TRBJ2-3 and V is TRBV6-1; 10 bases map to TRBD2. The CDR3 is 15 residues long. Germline lookup yields CDR1 MNHNS and CDR2 SASEGT. After removal of 2 bases from V and 6 bases from J, the junction contained 5 bases not matched to a gene. Here the CDR3 reads CASSEIAGGQDTQYF. CDR3 bases: TGTGCCAGCAGTGAAATAGCGGGAGGCCAGGATACGCAGTATTTT.

In its sample, this clone was seen once. The V and J genes are TRBV4-1 and TRBJ2-2, with 13 bases identical to TRBD2. The CDR3 spans 19 residues. In germline, CDR1 is MGHRA, CDR2 YSYEKL. Trimming removed 6 bases from V and 0 bases from J; junction bases left unmatched: 10. CDR3 coding DNA: TGCGCCAGCAGAAAAACAGGACTAGCGGGGGACGCGAACACCGGGGAGCTGTTTTTT. Translated: CASRKTGLAGDANTGELFF.

The J gene is TRBJ1-4, the V gene TRBV4-1; D gene uncertain. CDR3 length: 15 residues. The V end lost 0 bases, the J end lost 10 bases, and 15 bases lay between the germline ends. Germline CDR1 MGHRA, CDR2 YSYEKL. The CDR3 loop is CASSQEMFGEGKLFF. The CDR3 coding sequence is TGCGCCAGCAGCCAAGAAATGTTCGGGGAGGGAAAACTGTTTTTT.

This chain links TRBV27 with TRBJ2-7, with D tentatively TRBD1 (6 bases). Germline CDR1 and CDR2: MNHEY and SMNVEV (reference sequence). The CDR3 extends over 15 amino acids. Trimming left V 7 bases short and J 2 bases short, with 18 bases between. The DNA of the CDR3 is TGTGCCAGCACCCAACAGGGTGGGGCCGCCTACGAGCAGTACTTC. Translated: CASTQQGGAAYEQYF.